This T cell receptor (beta chain) was captured in a study of cytomegalovirus exposure and HLA in healthy donors. Whole-study findings and limits: Most of the CMV-associated TCR beta chains (in a later analysis) appeared to be HLA-restricted. In a later analysis, a genetic analysis reported fewer productive-TCR N-insertions in an Asian-associated ancestry cluster than the cohort average. The study had only CMV serostatus as immune exposure information.

About this clone: Its antigen remains unknown.

The PCR had 60 Vbeta and 13 Jbeta primers. Using immunoSEQ multiplex PCR, the repertoire was profiled, and TCRdb retains in-frame clones only, with some absent. The profile shows approximately 210,000 clones, about four fifths of them singletons. Germline CDR1 is LNHDA and CDR2 is SQIVND (reference sequence). The CDR3 loop spans 14 amino acids. Trimming pared 4 bases from V and 4 bases from J, leaving 8 bases between. The V call is TRBV19, the J call TRBJ2-6; D is perhaps TRBD1 (5 bases). Sequenced sample: PBMCs. The sequence was obtained from a woman aged 40-49 years in good health and CMV-seronegative. CDR3 sequence reads: CASSTGPGANVLTF. CDR3 nucleotide sequence: TGTGCCAGTAGTACAGGGCCGGGGGCCAACGTCCTGACTTTC. Using reference TRBV19 and TRBJ2-6 for the parts outside the CDR3, the full variable domain is DGGITQSPKYLFRKEGQNVTLSCEQNLNHDAMYWYRQDPGQGLRLIYYSQIVNDFQKGDIAEGYSVSREKKESFPLTVTSAQKNPTAFYLCASSTGPGANVLTFGAGSRLTVL.